The rows below give T cell receptor beta chains drawn from one sample of a study of OX40 agonist ivuxolimab in advanced cancers. Method: immunoSEQ multiplex PCR; TCRdb's copy keeps in-frame clones and lacks some. The profile covers some 86,000 clones, with 87% appearing a single time and less than 1.5% taken by the ten largest. The sample here was CD4+ or CD8+ T cells sorted from blood, taken in a trial of the OX40 agonist ivuxolimab. Every receptor here comes from an adult with an advanced solid tumor such as melanoma, head and neck, liver or kidney cancer. The CDR3 runs from the conserved cysteine through the conserved F or W. A D gene is named only where the DNA matches it firmly. Clone sizes are given selectively: once, few, many, or a class where the clone is expanded.

d_call,clone_size,j_call,v_call,cdr3_nt,cdr3_aa
NA,few,TRBJ2-1,TRBV27,TGTGCCAGCAGCTCCACCCCCTCTTACAATGAGCAGTTCTTC,CASSSTPSYNEQFF
NA,NA,TRBJ1-4,TRBV28,TGTGCCAGCAGTTTATCCGCCACCCCACTGAACGAAAAACTGTTTTTT,CASSLSATPLNEKLFF
TRBD2,NA,TRBJ2-7,TRBV6-5,TGTGCCAGCAGTTACGCTAGCGGGGCCTACGAGCAGTACTTC,CASSYASGAYEQYF
TRBD1,few,TRBJ2-2,TRBV5-1,TGCGCCAGCAGCTCCCTCCATAGCCGGACAGGGACCGGGGAGCTGTTTTTT,CASSSLHSRTGTGELFF
TRBD2,NA,TRBJ2-6,TRBV7-3,TGTGCCAGCAGCTTAAGTGGCAGGGGACTAGCGGGAGGGTCTGGGGCCAACGTCCTGACTTTC,CASSLSGRGLAGGSGANVLTF
NA,NA,TRBJ2-7,TRBV6-5,TGTGCCAGCAGTTACTCGCACGGGACCTACGAGCAGTACTTC,CASSYSHGTYEQYF
TRBD2,NA,TRBJ2-3,TRBV7-2,TGTGCCAGCAGCTTACTCGCGGGACTACCAGATACGCAGTATTTT,CASSLLAGLPDTQYF
NA,NA,TRBJ2-5,TRBV19,TGTGCCAGTGGCCCGACAGGACAAGAGACCCAGTACTTC,CASGPTGQETQYF
NA,NA,TRBJ1-4,TRBV7-9,TGTGCCAGCAGCTCCAATTCCAACTCAAAACTGTTTTTT,CASSSNSNSKLFF
TRBD1,NA,TRBJ1-1,TRBV10-3,TGTGCCATCGGACAGGGACCTATGAACACTGAAGCTTTCTTT,CAIGQGPMNTEAFF
TRBD1,NA,TRBJ2-1,TRBV7-8,TGTGCCAGCAGCTTGGGACAGGGTCCCTACAATGAGCAGTTCTTC,CASSLGQGPYNEQFF
TRBD1,NA,TRBJ2-3,TRBV11-1,TGTGCCAGCAGCTTGGACAGGGGGCTTGGCACAGATACGCAGTATTTT,CASSLDRGLGTDTQYF
TRBD2,NA,TRBJ2-1,TRBV19,TGTGCCAGTATTCCAGCGGGGGCGGGCAATGAGCAGTTCTTC,CASIPAGAGNEQFF
TRBD1,NA,TRBJ1-1,TRBV2,TGTGCCAGCAAGGGACAGGCCGTTGAGGCTGAAGCTTTCTTT,CASKGQAVEAEAFF
TRBD2,NA,TRBJ2-5,TRBV5-1,TGCGCCAGCAGCGCCGATAGCGGGGGGCCGGTTCGGGAGACCCAGTACTTC,CASSADSGGPVRETQYF
NA,NA,TRBJ2-5,TRBV6-5,TGTGCCAGCAGTTACTCCCCTAACCAAGAGACCCAGTACTTC,CASSYSPNQETQYF
NA,once,TRBJ1-5,TRBV19,TGTGCCAGTAGTGGGGGGGGAGGACAGCCCCAGCATTTT,CASSGGGGQPQHF
NA,NA,TRBJ2-6,TRBV5-6,TGTGCCAGCACCATACAGGGTCGGGACGTCCTGACTTTC,CASTIQGRDVLTF
TRBD1,NA,TRBJ2-2,TRBV13,TGTGCCAGCAGCCTACGGGACAGGGGGACCGGGGAGCTGTTTTTT,CASSLRDRGTGELFF
TRBD1,NA,TRBJ1-1,TRBV4-1,TGCGCCAGCAGCCAAAGAAAGCGGGACAGCGACACTGAAGCTTTCTTT,CASSQRKRDSDTEAFF
TRBD2,few,TRBJ2-1,TRBV11-2,TGTGCCAGCGGGTCTAGCGGGAACTTGGCGGGGTCATACAATGAGCAGTTCTTC,CASGSSGNLAGSYNEQFF
NA,once,TRBJ2-3,TRBV10-3,TGTGCCATCAGTGAGGGAATCACAGATACGCAGTATTTT,CAISEGITDTQYF
NA,few,TRBJ2-7,TRBV28,TGTGCCAGCAGCCCTCAGGTATTAGCCTACGAGCAGTACTTC,CASSPQVLAYEQYF
NA,NA,TRBJ1-2,TRBV11-1,TGTGCCAGCAGCTTAGGGTCTAACTATGGCTACACCTTC,CASSLGSNYGYTF
NA,NA,TRBJ1-2,TRBV15,TGTGCCACCAGCAGACGTCCGGGGGAGTATGGCTACACCTTC,CATSRRPGEYGYTF
NA,NA,TRBJ1-1,TRBV30,TGTGCCTGGAGTGTACAGGGAACTGAAGCTTTCTTT,CAWSVQGTEAFF
NA,NA,TRBJ2-1,TRBV7-3,TGTGCCAGCAGCGCTACCGGGACACGTTACAATGAGCAGTTCTTC,CASSATGTRYNEQFF
TRBD2,NA,TRBJ2-2,TRBV9,TGTGCCAGCAGCGTCCCAGCGGGGGGGCCTAACGCCGGGGAGCTGTTTTTT,CASSVPAGGPNAGELFF
TRBD1,NA,TRBJ2-3,TRBV5-4,TGTGCCAGCAGCTTGGAGGGACAGGGCTACACAGATACGCAGTATTTT,CASSLEGQGYTDTQYF
NA,NA,TRBJ1-4,TRBV4-3,TGCGCCAGCAGCCAAGGTCGGGGGCTCACTAATGAAAAACTGTTTTTT,CASSQGRGLTNEKLFF
NA,NA,TRBJ1-4,TRBV7-2,TGTGCCAGCAGCTTAGGACTTCGGGAAAAACTGTTTTTT,CASSLGLREKLFF
NA,NA,TRBJ1-1,TRBV18,TGTGCCAGCTCACCACTTCCAGGAGACACGAACACTGAAGCTTTCTTT,CASSPLPGDTNTEAFF
NA,NA,TRBJ1-5,TRBV19,TGTGCCAGTAGTATCCAGATTAGCAATCAGCCCCAGCATTTT,CASSIQISNQPQHF
TRBD2,NA,TRBJ2-1,TRBV10-3,TGTGCCATCAGTGAGTCTAGCGGGAGTCTAGGAAATGAGCAGTTCTTC,CAISESSGSLGNEQFF
TRBD1,NA,TRBJ2-5,TRBV15,TGTGCCACCAGCGGGGACAGACCCCGCGAAGAGACCCAGTACTTC,CATSGDRPREETQYF
NA,NA,TRBJ1-6,TRBV28,TGTGCCAGCAGTTTAAGGATGGCGAATTCACCCCTCCACTTT,CASSLRMANSPLHF
NA,NA,TRBJ2-1,TRBV27,TGTGCCAGCAGTATGGGCACCCGGCAGTTCTTC,CASSMGTRQFF
TRBD1,once,TRBJ2-2,TRBV30,TGTGCCTGGAGCTTTGGACAGGGGAGAACCGGGGAGCTGTTTTTT,CAWSFGQGRTGELFF
NA,NA,TRBJ2-2,TRBV18,TGTGCCAGCTCACCACCTCGGACACCGGTTGGTCGGATCACCGGGGAGCTGTTTTTT,CASSPPRTPVGRITGELFF
NA,NA,TRBJ2-7,TRBV18,TGTGCCAGCTCACCAGTCCCCTACGAGCAGTACTTC,CASSPVPYEQYF
TRBD2,NA,TRBJ2-1,TRBV7-2,TGTGCCAGCAGCTACGTAGCGGGGGGTTACAATGAGCAGTTCTTC,CASSYVAGGYNEQFF
NA,once,TRBJ1-4,TRBV7-2,TGTGCCAGCAGCTATCTAAGACAGCCTAATGAAAAACTGTTTTTT,CASSYLRQPNEKLFF
TRBD2,NA,TRBJ2-2,TRBV5-1,TGCGCCAGCAGCTGGCTAGCGGGAGGCACCGGGGAGCTGTTTTTT,CASSWLAGGTGELFF
NA,NA,TRBJ1-6,TRBV7-8,TGTGCCAGCAGCTTAGGGTCCCAGGGGAACTCACCCCTCCACTTT,CASSLGSQGNSPLHF
NA,NA,TRBJ2-2,TRBV9,TGTGCCAGCAGCTTGGGACTTTACACCGGGGAGCTGTTTTTT,CASSLGLYTGELFF
NA,NA,TRBJ2-1,TRBV7-2,TGTGCCAGCAGCTCCCCCTTGGGGGGCAATGAGCAGTTCTTC,CASSSPLGGNEQFF
NA,NA,TRBJ2-5,TRBV11-2,TGTGCCAGCAGCTCCCTAGCTATTCGAGAGACCCAGTACTTC,CASSSLAIRETQYF
TRBD1,NA,TRBJ2-5,TRBV11-2,TGTGCCAGCAGCTTAGGGACAGGAATAAAAGAGACCCAGTACTTC,CASSLGTGIKETQYF
NA,few,TRBJ1-2,TRBV6-1,TGTGCCAGCAGTCGGGACCGTCCTCCTTGGGGCTACACCTTC,CASSRDRPPWGYTF
TRBD1,NA,TRBJ2-2,TRBV19,TGTGCCAGTATAAGGGGGCAGGGTGGAACCGGGGAGCTGTTTTTT,CASIRGQGGTGELFF
NA,NA,TRBJ1-2,TRBV5-1,TGCGCCAGCAGCCCGGGAGGGTATGGCTACACCTTC,CASSPGGYGYTF
NA,NA,TRBJ2-1,TRBV7-9,TGTGCCAGCGGCAGGACGGATGAGCAGTTCTTC,CASGRTDEQFF